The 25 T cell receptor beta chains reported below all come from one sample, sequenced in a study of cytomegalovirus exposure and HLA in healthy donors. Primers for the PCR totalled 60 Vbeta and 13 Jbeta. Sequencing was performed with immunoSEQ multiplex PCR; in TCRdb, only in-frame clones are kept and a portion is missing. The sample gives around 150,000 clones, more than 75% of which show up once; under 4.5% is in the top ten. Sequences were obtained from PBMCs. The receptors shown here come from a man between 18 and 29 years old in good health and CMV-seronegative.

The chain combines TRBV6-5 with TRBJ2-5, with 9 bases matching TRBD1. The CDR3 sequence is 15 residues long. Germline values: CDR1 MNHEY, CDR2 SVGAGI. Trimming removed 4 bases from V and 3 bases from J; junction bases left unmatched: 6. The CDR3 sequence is CASSWGTGREETQYF. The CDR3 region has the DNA TGTGCCAGCAGTTGGGGGACAGGGCGGGAAGAGACCCAGTACTTC.

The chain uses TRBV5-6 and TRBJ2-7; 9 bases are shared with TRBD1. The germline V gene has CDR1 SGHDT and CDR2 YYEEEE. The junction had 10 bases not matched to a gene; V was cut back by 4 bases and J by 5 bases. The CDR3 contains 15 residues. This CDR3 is CASSRIGTGNDEQYF. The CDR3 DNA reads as TGTGCCAGCAGCAGGATCGGGACAGGGAATGACGAGCAGTACTTC.

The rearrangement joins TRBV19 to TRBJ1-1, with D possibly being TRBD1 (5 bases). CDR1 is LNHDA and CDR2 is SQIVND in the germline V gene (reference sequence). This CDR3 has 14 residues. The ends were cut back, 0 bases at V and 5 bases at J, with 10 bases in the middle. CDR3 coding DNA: TGTGCCAGTAGTATAGATCGGGAGGGGACTGAAGCTTTCTTT. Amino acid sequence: CASSIDREGTEAFF.

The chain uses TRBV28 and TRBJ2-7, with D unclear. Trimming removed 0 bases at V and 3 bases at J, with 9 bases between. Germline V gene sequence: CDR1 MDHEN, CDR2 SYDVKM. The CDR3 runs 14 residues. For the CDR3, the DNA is TGTGCCAGCAGTTTATGGAGGCAGAACTACGAGCAGTACTTC. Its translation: CASSLWRQNYEQYF.

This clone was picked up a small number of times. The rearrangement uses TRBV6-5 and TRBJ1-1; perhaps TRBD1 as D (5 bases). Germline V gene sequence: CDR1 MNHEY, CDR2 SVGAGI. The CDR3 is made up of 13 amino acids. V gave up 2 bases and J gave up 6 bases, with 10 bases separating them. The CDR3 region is CASSYRGRAEAFF. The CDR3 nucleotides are TGTGCCAGCAGTTACCGGGGGAGGGCTGAAGCTTTCTTT.

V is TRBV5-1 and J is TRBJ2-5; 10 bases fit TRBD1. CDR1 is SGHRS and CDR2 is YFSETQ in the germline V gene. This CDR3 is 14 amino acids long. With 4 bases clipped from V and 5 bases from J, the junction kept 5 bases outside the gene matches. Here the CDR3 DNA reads TGCGCCAGCAGCCCCGGACAGGGGGGGGAGACCCAGTACTTC. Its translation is CASSPGQGGETQYF.

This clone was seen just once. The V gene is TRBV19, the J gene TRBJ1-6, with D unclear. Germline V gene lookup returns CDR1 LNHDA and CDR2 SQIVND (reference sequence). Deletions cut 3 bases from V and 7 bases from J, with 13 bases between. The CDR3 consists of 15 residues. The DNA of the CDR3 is TGTGCCAGTAGTATGGGAGACCCGTTCAATTCACCCCTCCACTTT. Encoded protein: CASSMGDPFNSPLHF.

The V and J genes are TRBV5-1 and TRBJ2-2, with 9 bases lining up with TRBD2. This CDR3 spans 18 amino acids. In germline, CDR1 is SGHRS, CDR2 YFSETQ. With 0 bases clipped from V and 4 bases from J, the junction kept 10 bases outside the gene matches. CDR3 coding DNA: TGCGCCAGCAGCTTGGGGGCCCTTAGCGGGAGTGGCACCGGGGAGCTGTTTTTT. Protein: CASSLGALSGSGTGELFF.

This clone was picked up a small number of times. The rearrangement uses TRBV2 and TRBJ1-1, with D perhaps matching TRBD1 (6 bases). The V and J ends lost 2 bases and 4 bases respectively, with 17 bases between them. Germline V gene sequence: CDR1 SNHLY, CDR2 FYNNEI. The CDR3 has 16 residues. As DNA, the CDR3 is TGTGCCAGCAGTGAATTCGGGGGGCGCGGTAGCACTGAAGCTTTCTTT. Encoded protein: CASSEFGGRGSTEAFF.

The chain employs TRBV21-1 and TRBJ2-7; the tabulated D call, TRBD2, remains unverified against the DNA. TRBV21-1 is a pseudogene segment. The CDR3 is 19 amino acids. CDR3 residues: CASSKEASGASSGSYEQYF. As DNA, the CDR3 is TGTGCCAGCAGCAAAGAGGCTTCAGGGGCCTCTAGCGGGAGCTACGAGCAGTACTTC.

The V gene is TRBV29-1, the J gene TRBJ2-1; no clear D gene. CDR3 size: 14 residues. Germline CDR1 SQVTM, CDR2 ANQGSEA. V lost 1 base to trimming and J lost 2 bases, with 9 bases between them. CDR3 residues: CSVEGFGAYNEQFF. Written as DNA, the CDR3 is TGCAGCGTTGAAGGTTTCGGTGCCTACAATGAGCAGTTCTTC.

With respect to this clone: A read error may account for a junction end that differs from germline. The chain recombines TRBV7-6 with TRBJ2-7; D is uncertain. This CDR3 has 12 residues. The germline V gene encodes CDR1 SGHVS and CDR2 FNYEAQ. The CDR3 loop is CASSLDKYSMEF. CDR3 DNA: TGTGCCAGCAGCTTAGACAAGTACAGTATGGAATTC.

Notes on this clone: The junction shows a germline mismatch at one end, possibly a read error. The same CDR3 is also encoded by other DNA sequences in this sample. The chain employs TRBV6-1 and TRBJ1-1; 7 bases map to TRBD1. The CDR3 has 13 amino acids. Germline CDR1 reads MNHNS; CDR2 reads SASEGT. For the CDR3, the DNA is TGTGCCAGTCCACAGGGGTGGAACACTGAGGCTTTCTTT. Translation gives CASPQGWNTEAFF.

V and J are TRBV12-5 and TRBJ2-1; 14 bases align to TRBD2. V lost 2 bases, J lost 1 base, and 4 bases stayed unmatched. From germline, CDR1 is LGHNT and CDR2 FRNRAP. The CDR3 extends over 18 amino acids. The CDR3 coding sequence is TGTGCTAGTGGTTTGACGACTAGCGGGAGGGTTTCCTACAATGAGCAGTTCTTC. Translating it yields CASGLTTSGRVSYNEQFF.

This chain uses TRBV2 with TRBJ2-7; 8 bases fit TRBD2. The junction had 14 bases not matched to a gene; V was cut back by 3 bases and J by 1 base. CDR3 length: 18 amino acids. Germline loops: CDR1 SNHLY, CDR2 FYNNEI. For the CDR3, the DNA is TGTGCCAGCAGTGAGGCGGGCCCGGGCGGGGGGTGGTCCTACGAGCAGTACTTC. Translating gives CASSEAGPGGGWSYEQYF. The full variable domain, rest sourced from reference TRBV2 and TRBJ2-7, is EPEVTQTPSHQVTQMGQEVILRCVPISNHLYFYWYRQILGQKVEFLVSFYNNEISEKSEIFDDQFSVERPDGSNFTLKIRSTKLEDSAMYFCASSEAGPGGGWSYEQYFGPGTRLTVT.

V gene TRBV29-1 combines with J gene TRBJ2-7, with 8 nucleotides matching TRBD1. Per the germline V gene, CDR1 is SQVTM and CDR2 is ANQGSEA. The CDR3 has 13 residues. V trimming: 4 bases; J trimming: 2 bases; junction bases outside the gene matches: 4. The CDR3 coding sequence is TGCAGCGTTGTATCACAGGGGGCCTACGAGCAGTACTTC. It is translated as CSVVSQGAYEQYF.

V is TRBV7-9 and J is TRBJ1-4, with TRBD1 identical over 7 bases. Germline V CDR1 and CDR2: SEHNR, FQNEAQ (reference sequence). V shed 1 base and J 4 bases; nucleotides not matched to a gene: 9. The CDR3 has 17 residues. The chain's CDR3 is CASSLGRIRDSNEKLFF. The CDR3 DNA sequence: TGTGCCAGCAGCTTAGGGAGAATCCGGGACAGTAATGAAAAACTGTTTTTT.

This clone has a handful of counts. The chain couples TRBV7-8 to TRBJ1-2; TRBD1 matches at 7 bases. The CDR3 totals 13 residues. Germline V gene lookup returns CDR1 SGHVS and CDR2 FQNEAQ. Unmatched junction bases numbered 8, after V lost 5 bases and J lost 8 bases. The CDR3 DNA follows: TGTGCCAGCAGCGGAGACAGGGTAGGCGGCTACACCTTC. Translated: CASSGDRVGGYTF.

The DNA of the CDR3 is TGTGCCAGCAGCTTGGAGCGTCTACAAGAGACCCAGTACTTC. Residues: CASSLERLQETQYF. The chain joins TRBV5-4 to TRBJ2-5; D not certain. The germline V and J ends were trimmed by 0 bases and 2 bases, with 8 bases remaining between them. The CDR3 is 14 amino acids. CDR1 and CDR2 from the germline V gene are SGHNT and YYREEE (reference sequence).

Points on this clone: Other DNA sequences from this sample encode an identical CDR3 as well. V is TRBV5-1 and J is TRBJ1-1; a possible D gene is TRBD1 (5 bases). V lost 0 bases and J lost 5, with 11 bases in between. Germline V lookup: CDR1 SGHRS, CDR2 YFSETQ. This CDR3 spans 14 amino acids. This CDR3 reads CASSLAGEETEAFF. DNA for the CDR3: TGCGCCAGCAGCTTGGCGGGGGAGGAAACTGAAGCTTTCTTT.

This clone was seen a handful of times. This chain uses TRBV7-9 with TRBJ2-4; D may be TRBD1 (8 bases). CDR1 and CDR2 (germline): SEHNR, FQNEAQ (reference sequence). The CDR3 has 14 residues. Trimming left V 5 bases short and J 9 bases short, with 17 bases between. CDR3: CASSPRTGRVIQYF. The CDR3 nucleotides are TGTGCCAGCAGCCCCCGGACAGGGAGGGTCATTCAGTACTTC. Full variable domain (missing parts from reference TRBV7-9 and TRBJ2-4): DTGVSQNPRHKITKRGQNVTFRCDPISEHNRLYWYRQTLGQGPEFLTYFQNEAQLEKSRLLSDRFSAERPKGSFSTLEIQRTEQGDSAMYLCASSPRTGRVIQYFGAGTRLSVL.

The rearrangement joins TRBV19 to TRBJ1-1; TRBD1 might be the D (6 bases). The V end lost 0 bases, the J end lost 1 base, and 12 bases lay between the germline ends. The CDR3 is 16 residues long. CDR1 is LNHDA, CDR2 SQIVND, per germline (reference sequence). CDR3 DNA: TGTGCCAGTAGTATAGATCAGGGGCACTCGAACACTGAAGCTTTCTTT. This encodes CASSIDQGHSNTEAFF.

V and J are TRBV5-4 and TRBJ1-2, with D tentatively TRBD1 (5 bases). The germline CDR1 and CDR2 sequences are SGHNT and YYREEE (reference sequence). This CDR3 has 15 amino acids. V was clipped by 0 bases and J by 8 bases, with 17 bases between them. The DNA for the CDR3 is TGTGCCAGCAGCTTGGCCGGCTTGGCAGGGAACGGCTACACCTTC. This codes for CASSLAGLAGNGYTF.

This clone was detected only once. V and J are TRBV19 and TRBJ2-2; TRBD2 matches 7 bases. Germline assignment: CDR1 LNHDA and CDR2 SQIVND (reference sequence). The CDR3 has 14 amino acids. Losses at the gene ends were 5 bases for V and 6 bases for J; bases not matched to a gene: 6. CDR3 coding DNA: TGTGCCAGTAGTCCAGATGCGGGGGCCGGGGAGCTGTTTTTT. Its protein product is CASSPDAGAGELFF.

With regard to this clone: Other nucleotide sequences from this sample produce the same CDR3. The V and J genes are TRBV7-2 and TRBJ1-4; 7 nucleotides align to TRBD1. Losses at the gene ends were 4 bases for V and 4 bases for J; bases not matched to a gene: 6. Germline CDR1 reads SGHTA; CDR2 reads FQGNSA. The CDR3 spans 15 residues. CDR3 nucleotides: TGTGCCAGCAGCTCTAAGGGACAGCTTAATGAAAAACTGTTTTTT. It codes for CASSSKGQLNEKLFF.